The entry that follows covers one T cell receptor beta chain sequence. This entry comes from a study of control samples from healthy donors and cancer patients. CDR3 length equals 16 residues. The germline V and J ends were trimmed by 2 bases and 10 bases, with 22 bases remaining between them. Germline loops: CDR1 SGHTA, CDR2 FQGTGA. Sequencing used immunoSEQ multiplex PCR; TCRdb keeps in-frame clones, though not all of them. The data show approximately 150,000 clones, 95% to 96% seen once. The sequence was collected from a woman in her thirties in good health. The sample comprised blood. The rearrangement uses TRBV7-3 and TRBJ2-3, with D perhaps TRBD2 (5 bases). The CDR3: CASSLLVRRALSAQYF. CDR3 nucleotides: TGTGCCAGCAGCTTATTGGTACGGCGGGCTCTGAGTGCGCAGTATTTT.